The rows below give T cell receptor beta chains drawn from one sample of a study of CD4 T cells in relation to SARS-CoV-2 and coronaviruses. The assay was immunoSEQ multiplex PCR, and TCRdb's table has in-frame clones only and misses some. The sample lists tens of thousands of clones, approximately 93% occurring once. Specimen: naive CD4+ T cells from PBMCs. These TCRs come from a human donor in good health. CDR3s include the opening cysteine and the closing phenylalanine or tryptophan. A D gene is named only where the DNA matches it firmly. The size field is filled for only some rows; it gives once, few, many or a size class.

TRBJ2-6 - TRBV28 - TGTGCCAGCACCCCCCCGGGTACTGGGGCCAACGTCCTGACTTTC CASTPPGTGANVLTF
TRBJ1-4 - TRBV6-6 - TGTGCCAGCAGTTACGCCGGAGGTAATGAAAAACTGTTTTTT CASSYAGGNEKLFF
TRBJ2-7 - TRBV6-6 TRBD2 TGTGCCAGCAGTCAGAGCGGGGCCCCCTACGAGCAGTACTTC CASSQSGAPYEQYF
TRBJ2-3 - TRBV4-2 TRBD2 TGTGCCAGCAGCCAAGTGAGGTCTAGCGGGAGGACCAACACAGATACGCAGTATTTT CASSQVRSSGRTNTDTQYF
TRBJ2-5 - TRBV12-3/TRBV12-4 - TGTGCCAGCAGCCCCCTAAACGAGAAGACCCAGTACTTC CASSPLNEKTQYF
TRBJ1-1 - TRBV5-4 - TGTGCCAGCAGCTTGTCACAGTTCTCTGAAGCTTTCTTT CASSLSQFSEAFF
TRBJ2-5 - TRBV20-1 - TGCAGTGCGAGGGACCGAGAGACCCAGTACTTC CSARDRETQYF
TRBJ1-6 - TRBV6-4 - TGTGCCAGCAGTGAAGGTATGAGCTCCTATAATTCACCCCTCCACTTT CASSEGMSSYNSPLHF
TRBJ2-3 - TRBV5-1 - TGCGCCAGCGGCCTGAGCACAGATACGCAGTATTTT CASGLSTDTQYF
TRBJ1-6 - TRBV5-1 - TGCGCCAGCAGCTTGGAAATGGGGACCCTGCCCCTCCACTTT CASSLEMGTLPLHF
TRBJ1-4 - TRBV3-1/TRBV3-2 TRBD1 TGTGCCAGCAGCCACTCGAGGGGCCCCAGGGGGCATACTAATGAAAAACTGTTTTTT CASSHSRGPRGHTNEKLFF
TRBJ1-1 - TRBV7-8 - TGTGCCAGCAGCTTAGCAGCGGTGCGGGTAGACACTGAAGCTTTCTTT CASSLAAVRVDTEAFF
TRBJ1-2 few TRBV7-9 - TGTGCCAGCAGCTTAGTGGGGCCGGGTCCTTATGGCTACACCTTC CASSLVGPGPYGYTF
TRBJ1-1 - TRBV5-6 - TGTGCCAGCAGCACCGCTGTTGGCGGGAACACTGAAGCTTTCTTT CASSTAVGGNTEAFF
TRBJ1-2 - TRBV19 TRBD1 TGTGCCAGTAGTGCCCGGACAGGGGGCGTTCTGAACTATGGCTACACCTTC CASSARTGGVLNYGYTF
TRBJ2-5 - TRBV10-2 - TGCGCCAGCAGTGGTGTTGAGTACCAAGAGACCCAGTACTTC CASSGVEYQETQYF
TRBJ1-2 - TRBV19 - TGTGCCAGTACCACGGGTGTAACCGTCGGGGGCTACACCTTC CASTTGVTVGGYTF
TRBJ1-4 - TRBV28 TRBD1 TGTGCCAGCAGTTCGAACAGGGGGCGCGAAAAACTGTTTTTT CASSSNRGREKLFF
TRBJ2-2 once TRBV5-1 TRBD1 TGCGCCAGCAGGATTCAGGGGGCGAACACCGGGGAGCTGTTTTTT CASRIQGANTGELFF
TRBJ2-5 - TRBV24-1 - TGTGCCACCAGTGATGTTCGGGGTGGTCCAGAGACCCAGTACTTC CATSDVRGGPETQYF
TRBJ1-2 - TRBV5-4 - TGTGCCAGCAGGCAGTTGGGGGGCAGAGAGAATGGCTACACCTTC CASRQLGGRENGYTF
TRBJ2-3 - TRBV5-1 TRBD1 TGCGCCAGCAGCTTGAGTACAGGGGCGGCAGATACGCAGTATTTT CASSLSTGAADTQYF
TRBJ2-1 - TRBV5-6 TRBD2 TGTGCCAGCAGCTCGTTTTGGGGGGGAGTATACAATGAGCAGTTCTTC CASSSFWGGVYNEQFF
TRBJ1-2 - TRBV5-1 - TGCGCCAGCAGCTTGGTCAGGAGCACCTATGGCTACACCTTC CASSLVRSTYGYTF
TRBJ2-7 - TRBV5-1 TRBD2 TGCGCCAGCAGCTCGGTGCCGACTAGCGGGTACTCCTACGAGCAGTACTTC CASSSVPTSGYSYEQYF